These 25 T cell receptor beta chains originate from one sample sequenced in a study of shared clonotypes between healthy human individuals. Naive CD8 cells lacked CD45RO and underwent positive selection for CCR7, leaving out terminally differentiated effector memory CD45RA+ cells. TCRdb's copy holds only in-frame clones and misses some; the assay was immunoSEQ multiplex PCR. The sample contains about 2 million clones, approximately 95% of which appear only once. The sample consisted of naive CD8+ T cells sorted from blood. These receptor sequences come from a man aged 18 to 29 in good health.

This clone is a singleton in its sample. The chain employs TRBV30 and TRBJ2-2, with D maybe TRBD1 (5 bases). The germline V and J ends were trimmed by 1 base and 3 bases, with 9 bases remaining between them. This CDR3 contains 14 residues. Germline V gene lookup returns CDR1 GTSNPN and CDR2 SVGIG (reference sequence). As DNA, the CDR3 is TGTGCCTGGAGTGAGGGGCAGTACACCGGGGAGCTGTTTTTT. Protein: CAWSEGQYTGELFF.

The V call is TRBV15, the J call TRBJ1-5; 9 bases align to TRBD1. Trimming removed 3 bases from V and 1 base from J; junction bases left unmatched: 1. The CDR3 has 15 amino acids. The germline gives CDR1 LNHNV, CDR2 YYDKDF (reference sequence). CDR3 bases: TGTGCCACCAGCAGGACAGGGGGGAGCAATCAGCCCCAGCATTTT. Its protein is CATSRTGGSNQPQHF.

V is TRBV29-1 and J is TRBJ2-3; 8 nucleotides align to TRBD2. CDR1 is SQVTM and CDR2 is ANQGSEA in the germline V gene. The V segment lost 6 bases and the J segment 0 bases; nucleotides outside the gene matches: 8. This CDR3 has 15 residues. The CDR3 loop reads CSVAPAGASTDTQYF. CDR3 in DNA: TGCAGCGTGGCACCAGCGGGGGCCAGCACAGATACGCAGTATTTT.

The genes are TRBV28 and TRBJ2-2; tentatively, D is TRBD2 (6 bases). Per the germline V gene, CDR1 is MDHEN and CDR2 is SYDVKM. Trimming cost V 8 bases and J 4 bases, with 11 bases left between them. The CDR3 is 13 residues long. The CDR3, as DNA: TGTGCCAGCCGCGAGGAGGGCACCGGGGAGCTGTTTTTT. This codes for CASREEGTGELFF.

The V gene is TRBV18, the J gene TRBJ2-6; D might be TRBD2 (6 bases). Germline loops: CDR1 KGHSH, CDR2 LQKENI. The CDR3 has 18 amino acids. V gave up 6 bases and J gave up 3 bases, with 21 bases separating them. The CDR3 loop reads CASSLIPGDDGGANVLTF. The CDR3 DNA reads as TGTGCCAGCTCCCTTATACCGGGGGACGACGGTGGGGCCAACGTCCTGACTTTC.

The V call is TRBV5-6, the J call TRBJ1-3; TRBD1 matches at 7 bases. Looked up from germline, CDR1 is SGHDT and CDR2 is YYEEEE. This CDR3 spans 17 amino acids. V shed 4 bases, J shed 0 bases, and the junction held 10 bases outside the gene matches. The CDR3 region has the DNA TGTGCCAGCAGCACGATTCGGGACAGTTCCTCTGGAAACACCATATATTTT. Protein: CASSTIRDSSSGNTIYF. The full variable domain, rest sourced from reference TRBV5-6 and TRBJ1-3, is DAGVTQSPTHLIKTRGQQVTLRCSPKSGHDTVSWYQQALGQGPQFIFQYYEEEERQRGNFPDRFSGHQFPNYSSELNVNALLLGDSALYLCASSTIRDSSSGNTIYFGEGSWLTVV.

V is TRBV4-3 and J is TRBJ2-7; 9 positions match TRBD1. CDR3 size: 15 residues. CDR1 and CDR2 (germline): LGHNA, YSLEER. V shed 3 bases, J shed 3 bases, and the junction held 6 bases outside the gene matches. CDR3 DNA: TGCGCCAGCAGCCACCTCGACAGGGGGAACTACGAGCAGTACTTC. Translated, it gives CASSHLDRGNYEQYF.

This clone was detected only once. The chain is built from TRBV9 and TRBJ2-2; D gene unclear. Deletions cut 0 bases from V and 5 bases from J, with 17 bases between. From germline, CDR1 is SGDLS and CDR2 YYNGEE. This CDR3 region has 17 residues. CDR3 loop: CASSVGGSLGPTGELFF. For the CDR3, the DNA is TGTGCCAGCAGCGTAGGGGGTTCTTTAGGCCCTACCGGGGAGCTGTTTTTT.

The V gene is TRBV11-2, the J gene TRBJ2-7; D is ambiguous. CDR1 SGHAT and CDR2 FQNNGV come from the germline V gene. V dropped 1 base and J dropped 2 bases, with 15 bases sitting between them. This CDR3 spans 16 amino acids. CDR3 protein: CASSLVGDPEAYEQYF. CDR3 sequence (DNA): TGTGCCAGCAGCTTAGTAGGCGATCCCGAGGCCTACGAGCAGTACTTC.

V usage is TRBV13 and J usage is TRBJ2-2; 9 bases agree with TRBD1. Germline lookup yields CDR1 PRHDT and CDR2 FYEKMQ (reference sequence). The V and J ends lost 3 bases and 3 bases, in that order; junction bases with no gene match: 5. This CDR3 spans 16 amino acids. The CDR3 DNA sequence: TGTGCCAGCAGCTTGCCGGGACAGGGCTACACCGGGGAGCTGTTTTTT. This encodes CASSLPGQGYTGELFF.

The rearrangement joins TRBV2 to TRBJ2-2; tentatively, D is TRBD1 or TRBD2 (5 bases each). CDR3 size: 16 residues. The V gene's germline CDR1 is SNHLY and CDR2 FYNNEI. The V end lost 8 bases, the J end lost 5 bases, and 21 bases lay between the germline ends. DNA of the CDR3: TGTGCCAGCCGTCTTACAAGTGGGGGTAAAACCGGGGAGCTGTTTTTT. The encoded protein is CASRLTSGGKTGELFF.

This chain connects TRBV4-1 to TRBJ2-5; either TRBD1 or TRBD2 may supply D (5 bases each). The CDR3 is 17 amino acids. V was trimmed by 6 bases and J by 2 bases, leaving 22 bases between them. Germline CDR1 and CDR2: MGHRA and YSYEKL. CDR3 coding DNA: TGCGCCAGCAGTCCGGATCGGGCAGGGACGATGCAAGAGACCCAGTACTTC. It yields the protein CASSPDRAGTMQETQYF.

The rearrangement joins TRBV4-3 to TRBJ2-5; D remains ambiguous. V lost 0 bases and J lost 2, with 10 bases in between. The germline V gene has CDR1 LGHNA and CDR2 YSLEER. This CDR3 has 15 residues. Here the CDR3 DNA reads TGCGCCAGCAGCCAAGATTTGGAGACTCAAGAGACCCAGTACTTC. Amino acid sequence: CASSQDLETQETQYF.

The CDR3: CASSLVRGIVYEQYF. CDR3 nucleotides: TGTGCCAGCTCACTCGTCAGGGGGATCGTTTACGAGCAGTACTTC. The gene calls are TRBV18 and TRBJ2-7; 7 bases map to TRBD1. Per germline, CDR1 KGHSH and CDR2 LQKENI. Losses at the gene ends were 4 bases for V and 4 bases for J; bases not matched to a gene: 10. CDR3 length equals 15 residues.

Written as DNA, the CDR3 is TGTGCCAGCAGCTTAGGCTTCGGGTCAGGACTAGTTTTAGATACGCAGTATTTT. Encoded protein: CASSLGFGSGLVLDTQYF. The rearrangement uses TRBV7-6 and TRBJ2-3, with 7 bases identical to TRBD2. The germline V gene encodes CDR1 SGHVS and CDR2 FNYEAQ. CDR3 length equals 18 residues. With V trimmed by 1 base and J by 5 bases, 15 bases remained unmatched.

The gene calls are TRBV6-6 and TRBJ2-7; TRBD1 or TRBD2 may be the D gene (5 bases each). CDR3 size: 15 residues. Trimming stripped 1 base from V and 6 bases from J, with 16 bases between. Germline values: CDR1 MNHNY, CDR2 SVGAGI (reference sequence). CDR3 loop: CASSYFEGIDGEQYF. CDR3 sequence (DNA): TGTGCCAGCAGTTACTTTGAGGGGATTGATGGCGAGCAGTACTTC.

Comments on this clone: The sample contains more than one DNA sequence encoding this CDR3. The chain recombines TRBV27 with TRBJ2-2, with 12 bases lining up with TRBD2. Germline loops: CDR1 MNHEY, CDR2 SMNVEV (reference sequence). This CDR3 comprises 16 residues. Trimming took 2 bases from V and 2 from J; bases not matched to a gene: 0. The DNA of the CDR3 is TGTGCCAGCAGTTTAGGACTAGCGGGAAACACCGGGGAGCTGTTTTTT. Amino acid sequence: CASSLGLAGNTGELFF.

The chain combines TRBV10-3 with TRBJ1-2; D gene uncertain. The CDR3 length is 15 residues. Germline CDR1 ENHRY, CDR2 SYGVKD. V gave up 6 bases and J gave up 0 bases, with 14 bases separating them. CDR3: CAIRWGSEANYGYTF. CDR3 bases: TGTGCCATCAGGTGGGGTTCTGAGGCTAACTATGGCTACACCTTC.

CDR3 bases: TGCAGCGTTCAAACCCGGGACAGGGGGCTAATAAACACTGAAGCTTTCTTT. It codes for CSVQTRDRGLINTEAFF. The chain employs TRBV29-1 and TRBJ1-1; 12 nucleotides align to TRBD1. The V gene end was trimmed by 5 bases and the J gene end by 2 bases; junction bases not matched to a gene: 12. From germline, CDR1 is SQVTM and CDR2 ANQGSEA. The CDR3 runs 17 residues.

The chain combines TRBV5-5 with TRBJ2-5; 11 nucleotides align to TRBD2. The germline V gene has CDR1 SGHKS and CDR2 YYEKEE (reference sequence). The CDR3 has 16 amino acids. V dropped 5 bases and J dropped 2; count of bases not matched to a gene: 8. CDR3 residues: CASSGEGTSGQETQYF. For the CDR3, the DNA is TGTGCCAGCAGTGGCGAAGGGACTAGCGGTCAAGAGACCCAGTACTTC.

CDR3 protein: CASSLQSSEQYF. The DNA of the CDR3 is TGTGCCAGCAGCCTCCAGAGTTCCGAGCAGTACTTC. The chain carries TRBV7-9 and TRBJ2-7; D is ambiguous. The V gene lost 5 bases and the J gene lost 6 bases, with 11 bases spanning the gap. CDR3 size: 12 residues. Germline-derived CDR1 and CDR2 are SEHNR and FQNEAQ (reference sequence).

The rearrangement links TRBV27 to TRBJ2-2; 8 positions agree with TRBD1. The CDR3 length is 16 residues. With V trimmed by 5 bases and J by 4 bases, 9 bases remained unmatched. CDR1 and CDR2 (germline): MNHEY, SMNVEV (reference sequence). This chain's CDR3 is CASSLTGGFGTGELFF. DNA of the CDR3: TGTGCCAGCAGTCTTACAGGGGGTTTTGGCACCGGGGAGCTGTTTTTT.

This chain links TRBV13 with TRBJ2-7; TRBD1 matches 9 bases. CDR3 size: 15 residues. V dropped 5 bases and J dropped 6; count of bases not matched to a gene: 11. CDR1 and CDR2 (germline): PRHDT, FYEKMQ (reference sequence). This chain's CDR3 is CASSQAGTGNGEQYF. In DNA, the CDR3 is TGTGCCAGCAGCCAGGCCGGGACAGGGAACGGCGAGCAGTACTTC.

The chain has TRBV4-1 and TRBJ2-3; D perhaps matches TRBD2 (5 bases). This CDR3 has 14 amino acids. The germline V and J ends were trimmed by 1 base and 6 bases, with 11 bases remaining between them. The germline gives CDR1 MGHRA, CDR2 YSYEKL. The CDR3 coding sequence is TGCGCCAGCAGCCAAGTCCTGGGAGTGGATACGCAGTATTTT. It encodes CASSQVLGVDTQYF.

Note on this clone: Other nucleotide sequences from this sample produce the same CDR3. V and J are TRBV27 and TRBJ1-5, with D possibly matching TRBD1 (5 bases). The V end lost 6 bases, the J end lost 0 bases, and 9 bases lay between the germline ends. Germline CDR1 is MNHEY and CDR2 is SMNVEV (reference sequence). This CDR3 region has 14 residues. The CDR3 sequence: CASSSTDSNQPQHF. The DNA for the CDR3 is TGTGCCAGCAGCTCGACAGATAGCAATCAGCCCCAGCATTTT.